The following is a T cell receptor (beta chain) sequence with its context. Antigen specificity is unknown. This sample was included in a study of blood T cells in healthy people across ages. Study-level results: Higher diversity, along with more naive CD4+ cells, distinguished long-lived donors from aged donors.

The V and J ends lost 4 bases and 6 bases, in that order; junction bases with no gene match: 7. The germline gives CDR1 MGHDK, CDR2 SYGVNS. The CDR3 totals 15 residues. Next came a second PCR, run for about 7 to 12 cycles, which used a sample-barcoded 5' primer along with a J-beta primer mix. Each sample provided no less than 2.5 million CDR3-containing paired-end reads. From the 5' RACE reads, TCRdb called clonotypes with MiXCR, one entry per CDR3 protein. The sample shows about 1.4 million distinct CDR3 sequences, roughly 64% of them seen only once. This rearrangement joins TRBV25-1 to TRBJ1-5; 9 nucleotides align to TRBD1. The receptor comes from a young man in good health. The specimen sequenced was blood. The CDR3 is CASSAMGQGTQPQHF. The CDR3 DNA sequence: TGTGCCAGCAGTGCAATGGGACAGGGCACTCAGCCCCAGCATTTT.